This TCR beta chain comes out of a study of T cells in Graves' hyperthyroidism and ophthalmopathy. Study details: At initial diagnosis, before any treatment had begun, peripheral blood was obtained. Study-wide points: Clonotypes that were expanded in thyroid above 0.001 mostly appeared in blood too.

Between the trimmed V and J ends, which lost 1 base and 6 bases, there was a span of 19 bases. Germline CDR1 is SGHVS and CDR2 is FNYEAQ. There are 17 residues in the CDR3. Amplification of TCR beta CDR3 regions used RNA as the template. Carried out on the TCR CDR3, a first-round RT-PCR used the HTBI primer set. TCRdb called the multiplex PCR reads again in MiXCR, with one record for every CDR3 protein. The data show around 400,000 distinct CDR3 sequences, with roughly 13% seen just once and 9.2% held by the top ten. This clonotype was seen at least ten times. Its antigen remains unknown. The authors deemed Graves' hyperthyroidism stable absent ophthalmopathy progression within 18 months. More than 8.5 ml of fresh peripheral blood supplied the PBMCs.

The specimen was blood. This rearrangement joins TRBV7-6 to TRBJ2-1; D uncertain. The receptor's source is a young woman with Graves' hyperthyroidism. CDR3 nucleotide sequence: TGTGCCAGCAGCTTAGAGGTCCCAACGGCTTGGGCCAATGAGCAGTTCTTC. This sequence encodes CASSLEVPTAWANEQFF.